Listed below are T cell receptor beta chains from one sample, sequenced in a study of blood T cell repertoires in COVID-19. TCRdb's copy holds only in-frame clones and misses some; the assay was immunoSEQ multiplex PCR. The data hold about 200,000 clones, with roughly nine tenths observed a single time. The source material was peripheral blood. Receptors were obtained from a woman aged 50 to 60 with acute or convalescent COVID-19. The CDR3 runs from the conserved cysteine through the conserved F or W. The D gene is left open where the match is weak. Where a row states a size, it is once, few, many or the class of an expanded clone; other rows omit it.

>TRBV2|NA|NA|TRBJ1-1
TGTGCCAGCAGTCGCAGGGAGAACACTGAAGCTTTCTTT
CASSRRENTEAFF
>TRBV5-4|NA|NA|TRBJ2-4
TGTGCCAGCAGCTTGCAGGGACAACCAGCCAAAAACATTCAGTACTTC
CASSLQGQPAKNIQYF
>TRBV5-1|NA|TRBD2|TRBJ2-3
TGCGCCAGCGACCCTGGGACTAGCGGGGGCCTCCGCCCCGATACGCAGTATTTT
CASDPGTSGGLRPDTQYF
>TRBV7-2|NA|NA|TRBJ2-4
TGTGCCAGCAGCAACCTGGTACTGAGCGGCAAAAACATTCAGTACTTC
CASSNLVLSGKNIQYF
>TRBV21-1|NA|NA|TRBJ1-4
TGTGCCAGCAGCAATCCCCCCCGGGACAGGGGTGAGGAAAAACTGTTTTTT
CASSNPPRDRGEEKLFF
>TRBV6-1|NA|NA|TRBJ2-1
TGTGCCAGCAGTGAAGTGGCAGGGTACAATGAGCAGTTCTTC
CASSEVAGYNEQFF
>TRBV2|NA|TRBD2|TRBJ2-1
TGTGCCAGCAGTGAAAAACTAGCGGGGAACAATGAGCAGTTCTTC
CASSEKLAGNNEQFF
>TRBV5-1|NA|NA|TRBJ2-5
TGCGCCAGCAGCTCCTCCGGGGGCCAAGAGACCCAGTACTTC
CASSSSGGQETQYF
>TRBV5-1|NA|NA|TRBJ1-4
TGCGCCAGCAGCTTGGGACATGATAATGAAAAACTGTTTTTT
CASSLGHDNEKLFF
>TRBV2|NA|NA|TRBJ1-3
TGTGCCAGCAGTGAACAGGGGCTCGGAAACACCATATATTTT
CASSEQGLGNTIYF
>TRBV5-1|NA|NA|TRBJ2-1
TGCGCCAGCAGCTTGGCCGGCGGCACCTACAATGAGCAGTTCTTC
CASSLAGGTYNEQFF
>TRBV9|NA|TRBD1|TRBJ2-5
TGTGCCAGCAGCGGGGACAGGAAGGTAGAGACCCAGTACTTC
CASSGDRKVETQYF
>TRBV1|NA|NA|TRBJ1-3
TGCACCAGCAGCCAAGTGGGGACTTGTTCGGGTATCTCTGGAAACACCATATATTTT
CTSSQVGTCSGISGNTIYF
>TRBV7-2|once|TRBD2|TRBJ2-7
TGTGCCAGCAGCCAGACTAGCGGGGGGCCCACCTACGAGCAGTACTTC
CASSQTSGGPTYEQYF
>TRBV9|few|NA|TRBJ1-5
TGTGCCAGCAGCGTAGACGGGAAAGTCAATCAGCCCCAGCATTTT
CASSVDGKVNQPQHF
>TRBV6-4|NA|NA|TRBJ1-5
TGTGCCAGCAGTGACACAGTCTCCTGCTATCAGCCCCAGCATTTT
CASSDTVSCYQPQHF
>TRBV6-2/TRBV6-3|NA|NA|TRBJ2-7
TGTGCCAGCAGTTACTCCGGGGTCCCCCACGAGCAGTACTTC
CASSYSGVPHEQYF
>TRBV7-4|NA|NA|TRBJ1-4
TGTGCCAGCAGTTCTAGGGGAGGTTGGGGTGAAAAACTGTTTTTT
CASSSRGGWGEKLFF
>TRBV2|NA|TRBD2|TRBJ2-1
TGTGCCAGCAGGGGCGCCAGTGCGGGAGGGCCCCGAAATGAGCAGTTCTTC
CASRGASAGGPRNEQFF
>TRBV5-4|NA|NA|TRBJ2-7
TGTGCCAGCAGCTCTGGGCAGGGATTGTACGAGCAGTACTTC
CASSSGQGLYEQYF
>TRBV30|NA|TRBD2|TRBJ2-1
TGTGCCTGGAGTCCTACGGGCGGGGGAAGAAGTAGCTCCTACAATGAGCAGTTCTTC
CAWSPTGGGRSSSYNEQFF
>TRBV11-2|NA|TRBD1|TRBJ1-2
TGTGCCAGCAGCTTGTCGACAGGGGAACGATACACCTTC
CASSLSTGERYTF
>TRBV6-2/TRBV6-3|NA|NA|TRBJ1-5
TGTGCCAGCAGTTGGGGAGCAGGTGGCCAGCCCCAGCATTTT
CASSWGAGGQPQHF
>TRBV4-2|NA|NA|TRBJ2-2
TGTGCCAGCAGCCAGGGGGGGGGCCGGAATACCGGGGAGCTGTTTTTT
CASSQGGGRNTGELFF
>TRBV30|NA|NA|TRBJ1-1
TGTGCCTGGAAAGGACAGCCGGGCACTGAAGCTTTCTTT
CAWKGQPGTEAFF
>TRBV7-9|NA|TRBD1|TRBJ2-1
TGTGCCAGCAGCCCGTACAGGGGGGCCTCCTACAATGAGCAGTTCTTC
CASSPYRGASYNEQFF
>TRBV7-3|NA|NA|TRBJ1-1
TGTGCCAGCAGCTTAACGCAGGGTGCTGAAGCTTTCTTT
CASSLTQGAEAFF
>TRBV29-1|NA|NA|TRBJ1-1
TGCAGCGTTGAAAATCCGTGGAACACTGAAGCTTTCTTT
CSVENPWNTEAFF
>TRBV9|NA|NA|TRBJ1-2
TGTGCCAGCAGCGTAGGGGCAGGTGGATCCAACTATGGCTACACCTTC
CASSVGAGGSNYGYTF
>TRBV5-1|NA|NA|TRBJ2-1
TGCGCCAGCAGCTTAGGACAGCAGTTTGATGAGCAGTTCTTC
CASSLGQQFDEQFF
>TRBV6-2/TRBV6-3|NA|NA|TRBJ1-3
TGTGCCAGCAGTTACTCAAGCTACGGGGGAAACACCATATATTTT
CASSYSSYGGNTIYF
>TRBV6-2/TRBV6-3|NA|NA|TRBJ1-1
TGTGCCAGCAGTTCGGGGGGTAAGGCTTTCTTT
CASSSGGKAFF
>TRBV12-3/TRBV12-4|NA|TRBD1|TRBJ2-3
TGTGCCACCTCGGACGGGACAGCAGATACGCAGTATTTT
CATSDGTADTQYF